Below are 13 T cell receptor beta chains sequenced from a single sample in a study of Ad26.COV2.S vaccination and SARS-CoV-2 variants. Generated by immunoSEQ multiplex PCR, the TCRdb table keeps only in-frame clones and is missing some. The repertoire has 350,000 to 600,000 clones, about 89% of them found once; the top ten carry approximately 1.7%. Indicated treatment: around 19 received Ad26.COV2.S at low or high dose, single or two shots; about 5 received placebo; per-sample allocation not given. Samples were taken on day 63 after the first vaccine or placebo injection. The sequencing here drew on peripheral blood, taken in a trial of Ad26.COV2.S vaccine versus placebo. Source of these receptors: a person between 18 and 65 years old who received the Ad26.COV2.S COVID-19 vaccine or a placebo.

This clone was seen at least ten times. The J gene is TRBJ2-2, the V gene TRBV6-4, with a weak D call TRBD1 (5 bases). Trimming took 6 bases from V and 3 from J, leaving 17 bases between them. The germline gives CDR1 MRHNA, CDR2 SNTAGT. This CDR3 is 16 amino acids long. This CDR3 is CASSATGSSDTGELFF. The CDR3 DNA reads TGTGCCAGCAGCGCCACAGGATCCTCGGACACCGGGGAGCTGTTTTTT.

The chain employs TRBV27 and TRBJ1-5; 9 nucleotides agree with TRBD1. Germline values: CDR1 MNHEY, CDR2 SMNVEV (reference sequence). This CDR3 has 15 residues. The V gene end was trimmed by 6 bases and the J gene end by 4 bases; junction bases not matched to a gene: 7. CDR3 residues: CASSLGTGTNQPQHF. For the CDR3, the DNA is TGTGCCAGCAGCCTCGGGACAGGGACGAATCAGCCCCAGCATTTT.

The chain recombines TRBV7-2 with TRBJ2-2; D gene ambiguous. The V and J ends lost 1 base and 7 bases respectively, with 10 bases between them. This CDR3 has 14 residues. Germline CDR1 SGHTA, CDR2 FQGNSA. CDR3 nucleotide sequence: TGTGCCAGCAGCTTAGACCGGGTTCTCGGGGAGCTGTTTTTT. This translates into CASSLDRVLGELFF.

The rearrangement links TRBV28 to TRBJ1-5; tentatively, D is TRBD1 (5 bases). CDR1 MDHEN and CDR2 SYDVKM come from the germline V gene. The germline V and J ends were trimmed by 5 bases and 4 bases, with 12 bases remaining between them. This CDR3 is 14 amino acids long. CDR3 protein: CASSQGGPNQPQHF. CDR3 nucleotides: TGTGCCAGCAGTCAGGGCGGACCGAATCAGCCCCAGCATTTT. The whole variable domain, filled in from reference TRBV28 and TRBJ1-5, reads DVKVTQSSRYLVKRTGEKVFLECVQDMDHENMFWYRQDPGLGLRLIYFSYDVKMKEKGDIPEGYSVSREKKERFSLILESASTNQTSMYLCASSQGGPNQPQHFGDGTRLSIL.

The chain has TRBV5-1 and TRBJ1-4; no definite D call. Trimming removed 2 bases from V and 7 bases from J, with 21 bases in between. There are 17 residues in the CDR3. Per the germline V gene, CDR1 is SGHRS and CDR2 is YFSETQ. The CDR3 is CASSFLQSGSRAEKLFF. The DNA of the CDR3 is TGCGCCAGCAGCTTTCTTCAGTCGGGCAGCCGGGCTGAAAAACTGTTTTTT.

The chain is built from TRBV13 and TRBJ2-6; TRBD1 matches at 8 bases. Trimming at V came to 9 bases and at J to 3 bases, leaving 4 bases not matched to a gene. The CDR3 contains 14 residues. The germline gives CDR1 PRHDT, CDR2 FYEKMQ (reference sequence). The CDR3 coding sequence is TGTGCCAGTCAGGGGGCTAGTGGGGCCAACGTCCTGACTTTC. This gives the protein CASQGASGANVLTF.

The gene calls are TRBV3-1 (or the pseudogene TRBV3-2) and TRBJ1-1, with D possibly TRBD1 on 6 matching bases. V was pared by 3 bases and J by 5 bases, with 16 bases between. The length of the CDR3 is 15 residues. CDR1 LGHDT and CDR2 YNNKEL come from the germline V gene (reference sequence). The CDR3 DNA reads TGTGCCAGCAGCCAGGCGGAGGGAAGGGGGACTGAAGCTTTCTTT. This gives the protein CASSQAEGRGTEAFF.

V and J are TRBV29-1 and TRBJ2-1; TRBD1 agrees at 7 bases. CDR3 length equals 14 residues. Germline trimming cut 6 bases from V and 6 bases from J; bases unmatched to any gene: 11. Germline CDR1 reads SQVTM; CDR2 reads ANQGSEA. The CDR3 is CSVLGQTLGNEQFF. The CDR3 DNA sequence: TGCAGCGTACTGGGACAGACCCTCGGCAATGAGCAGTTCTTC.

This chain connects TRBV5-4 to TRBJ2-2, with D possibly matching TRBD2 (5 bases). The germline gives CDR1 SGHNT, CDR2 YYREEE (reference sequence). This CDR3 is built from 17 residues. The V gene lost 0 bases and the J gene lost 5 bases, with 17 bases spanning the gap. The CDR3 sequence is CASSLDGRSAGTGELFF. The CDR3 nucleotides read TGTGCCAGCAGCTTGGATGGGAGATCCGCTGGAACCGGGGAGCTGTTTTTT.

The CDR3 region is CATSEGGRVSSHTQYF. CDR3 nucleotide sequence: TGTGCCACTTCGGAGGGTGGCCGGGTAAGCTCACATACGCAGTATTTT. The genes are TRBV19 and TRBJ2-3, with D perhaps matching TRBD2 (6 bases). V was cut by 10 bases and J by 7 bases, with 27 bases left in between. The CDR3 consists of 16 residues. CDR1 is LNHDA and CDR2 is SQIVND in the germline V gene (reference sequence).

J is TRBJ1-2 and V is TRBV29-1; D is possibly TRBD1 (5 bases). CDR1 and CDR2 (germline): SQVTM, ANQGSEA. CDR3 size: 13 residues. Between the trimmed V and J ends, which lost 7 bases and 5 bases, there was a span of 17 bases. The CDR3 loop reads CSALGGSRYGYTF. The CDR3 nucleotides are TGCAGCGCCCTGGGGGGGTCCAGGTATGGCTACACCTTC.

The V call is TRBV14, the J call TRBJ1-2; the D gene is possibly TRBD1 (5 bases). The length of the CDR3 is 13 residues. Germline CDR1 is SGHDN and CDR2 is FVKESK. The ends were cut back, 1 base at V and 6 bases at J, with 9 bases in the middle. The CDR3 sequence is CASSQVGDDGYTF. CDR3 nucleotides: TGTGCCAGCAGCCAAGTAGGGGATGATGGCTACACCTTC.

The CDR3 DNA reads TGTGCCAGCAGCTGGTGGGGACAGGGGGTTACTGAAGCTTTCTTT. Its protein is CASSWWGQGVTEAFF. The rearrangement uses TRBV5-4 and TRBJ1-1; 11 nucleotides match TRBD1. Losses at the gene ends were 3 bases for V and 5 bases for J; bases not matched to a gene: 6. CDR3 length: 15 residues. The germline V gene encodes CDR1 SGHNT and CDR2 YYREEE (reference sequence).